The 8 T cell receptor beta chains in this list originate from one sample, sequenced in a study of shared clonotypes between healthy human individuals. Measured with immunoSEQ multiplex PCR; TCRdb has only the in-frame clones, and not every one. The table has about 2 million clones, 95% seen once; the top ten hold more than 0.1%. Sequenced sample: naive CD4+ T cells sorted from blood. Described subset: CD45RA+ positively selected. The receptors come from a man younger than 30 in good health.

The chain has TRBV28 and TRBJ2-7; D might be TRBD1 or TRBD2, each matching 5 bases. CDR1 and CDR2 (germline): MDHEN, SYDVKM. Trimming took off 7 bases at V and 6 bases at J, with 22 bases between the two ends. The CDR3 spans 15 residues. CDR3 sequence reads: CASTPGQTTGAEQYF. The CDR3 DNA follows: TGTGCCAGCACCCCCGGACAAACTACCGGGGCCGAGCAGTACTTC.

The chain links TRBV18 to TRBJ1-6; D is undetermined. The CDR3 contains 14 residues. The germline gives CDR1 KGHSH, CDR2 LQKENI. Trimming removed 3 bases at V and 7 bases at J, with 10 bases between. The DNA of the CDR3 is TGTGCCAGCTCACCTATACAGCAAAATTCACCCCTCCACTTT. Translated, it gives CASSPIQQNSPLHF.

As for this clone: The junction and the germline gene differ at one end; a read error may be behind it. The chain recombines TRBV7-7 with TRBJ2-7, with D possibly being TRBD2 (6 bases). Looked up from germline, CDR1 is SSHAT and CDR2 is FNYEAQ (reference sequence). This CDR3 contains 13 residues. The CDR3 reads CASSLGSGYEQYF. The DNA of the CDR3 is TGTGCTAGCAGCTTAGGTAGCGGCTACGAGCAGTACTTC.

To note about this clone: The sample holds other DNA sequences that translate to the same CDR3. The rearrangement joins TRBV2 to TRBJ2-5, with unresolved D. The CDR3 contains 12 residues. Germline values: CDR1 SNHLY, CDR2 FYNNEI. V was cut by 5 bases and J by 3 bases, with 7 bases left in between. The CDR3 sequence: CASSRVKETQYF. CDR3 nucleotide sequence: TGTGCCAGCAGTAGGGTCAAAGAGACCCAGTACTTC. The variable domain in full, completed from reference TRBV2 and TRBJ2-5, reads EPEVTQTPSHQVTQMGQEVILRCVPISNHLYFYWYRQILGQKVEFLVSFYNNEISEKSEIFDDQFSVERPDGSNFTLKIRSTKLEDSAMYFCASSRVKETQYFGPGTRLLVL.

This sequence joins TRBV6-1 and TRBJ1-5; D ambiguous. The CDR3 totals 14 residues. CDR1 MNHNS and CDR2 SASEGT come from the germline V gene. V was trimmed by 6 bases and J by 2 bases, leaving 11 bases between them. CDR3 residues: CASRIQDRNQPQHF. The CDR3 region has the DNA TGTGCCAGCAGAATCCAGGACCGCAATCAGCCCCAGCATTTT.

The V and J genes are TRBV19 and TRBJ1-3, with D perhaps TRBD1 (5 bases). The CDR3 is 17 residues long. The V gene lost 4 bases and the J gene lost 1 base, with 17 bases spanning the gap. Germline CDR1 LNHDA, CDR2 SQIVND (reference sequence). CDR3 protein: CASSTDWGGESGNTIYF. The CDR3 bases are TGTGCCAGTAGTACCGACTGGGGCGGGGAATCTGGAAACACCATATATTTT.

This chain joins TRBV18 and TRBJ2-3, with TRBD2 identical over 12 bases. V gave up 5 bases and J gave up 2 bases; unmatched junction bases: 11. The CDR3 contains 18 residues. Germline V gene sequence: CDR1 KGHSH, CDR2 LQKENI. The CDR3 loop is CASSYLPGLAGDTDTQYF. CDR3 bases: TGTGCCAGCTCATACCTACCGGGACTAGCGGGTGACACAGATACGCAGTATTTT.

With regard to this clone: A read error is possible here, since a much larger clone lies one base away. This chain joins TRBV13 and TRBJ1-1; no definite D call. The CDR3 consists of 13 residues. From germline, CDR1 is PRHDT and CDR2 FYEKMQ (reference sequence). The V end lost 2 bases, the J end lost 1 base, and 5 bases lay between the germline ends. CDR3 coding DNA: TGTGCCAGCAGCTTAAAAGGGAACACTGAAGCTTTCTTT. Amino acid sequence: CASSLKGNTEAFF.